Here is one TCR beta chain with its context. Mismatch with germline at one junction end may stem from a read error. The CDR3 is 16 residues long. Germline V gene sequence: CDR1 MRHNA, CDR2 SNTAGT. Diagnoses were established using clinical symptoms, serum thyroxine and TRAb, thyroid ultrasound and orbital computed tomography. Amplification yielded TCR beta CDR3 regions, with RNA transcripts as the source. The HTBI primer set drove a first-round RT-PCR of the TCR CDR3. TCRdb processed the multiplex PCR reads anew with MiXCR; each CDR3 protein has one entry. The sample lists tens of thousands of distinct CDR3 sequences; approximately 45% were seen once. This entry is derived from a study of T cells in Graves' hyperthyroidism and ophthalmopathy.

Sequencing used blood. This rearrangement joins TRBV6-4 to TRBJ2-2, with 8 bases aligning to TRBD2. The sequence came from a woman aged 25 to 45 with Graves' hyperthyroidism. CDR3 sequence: CASSDSSGDDTEELFF. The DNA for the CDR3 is TGTGCCAGCAGTGACTCTAGCGGGGACGACACCGAGGAGCTGTTTTTT.